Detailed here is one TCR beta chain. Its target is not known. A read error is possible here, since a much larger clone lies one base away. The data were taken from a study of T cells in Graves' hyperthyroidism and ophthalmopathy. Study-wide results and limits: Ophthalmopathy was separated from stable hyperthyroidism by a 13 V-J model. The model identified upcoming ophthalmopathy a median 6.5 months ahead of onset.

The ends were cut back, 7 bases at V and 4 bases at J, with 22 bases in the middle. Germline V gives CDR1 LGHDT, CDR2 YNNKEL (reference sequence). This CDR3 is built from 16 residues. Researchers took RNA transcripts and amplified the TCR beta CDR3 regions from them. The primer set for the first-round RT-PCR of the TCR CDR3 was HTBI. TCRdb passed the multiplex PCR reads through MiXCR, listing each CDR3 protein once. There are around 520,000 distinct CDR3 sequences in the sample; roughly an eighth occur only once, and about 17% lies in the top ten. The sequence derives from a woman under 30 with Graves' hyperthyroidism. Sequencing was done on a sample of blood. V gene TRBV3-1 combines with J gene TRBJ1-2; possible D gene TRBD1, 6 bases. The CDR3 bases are TGTGCCAGCATCCACGACCCGGGACAAGGAGTCTATGGCTACACCTTC. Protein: CASIHDPGQGVYGYTF. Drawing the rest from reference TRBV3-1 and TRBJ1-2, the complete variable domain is DTAVSQTPKYLVTQMGNDKSIKCEQNLGHDTMYWYKQDSKKFLKIMFSYNNKELIINETVPNRFSPKSPDKAHLNLHINSLELGDSAVYFCASIHDPGQGVYGYTFGSGTRLTVV.